The next 7 T cell receptor beta chains were all read from a single sample in a study of early T cells in non-severe SARS-CoV-2 infection. TCRdb redid the calling of the 5' RACE reads with MiXCR, one entry per CDR3 protein. The data hold some 30,000 distinct CDR3 sequences, with roughly 9.3% observed a single time. Specimen: whole blood. The receptors here all came from an adult who was a healthcare worker with PCR-confirmed SARS-CoV-2 infection or an uninfected control (not recorded which).

This clonotype was counted at least ten times. The chain links TRBV14 to TRBJ2-1; D is uncertain. Germline V gives CDR1 SGHDN, CDR2 FVKESK. V lost 4 bases and J lost 0, with 13 bases in between. CDR3 length: 16 residues. The CDR3 nucleotides read TGTGCCAGCAGCCCTGTAACCTACAGCTCCTACAATGAGCAGTTCTTC. Residues: CASSPVTYSSYNEQFF. Full variable domain (missing parts from reference TRBV14 and TRBJ2-1): EAGVTQFPSHSVIEKGQTVTLRCDPISGHDNLYWYRRVMGKEIKFLLHFVKESKQDESGMPNNRFLAERTGGTYSTLKVQPAELEDSGVYFCASSPVTYSSYNEQFFGPGTRLTVL.

This clonotype was seen many times. The V gene is TRBV6-2 or TRBV6-3, the J gene TRBJ2-1; no definite D call. Germline values: CDR1 MNHEY, CDR2 SVGEGT. With 6 bases removed from V and 4 bases from J, the gap between germline ends came to 10 bases. This CDR3 is 13 amino acids long. The CDR3 region is CASSRGNYNEQFF. The CDR3 nucleotides are TGTGCCAGCAGCCGCGGAAATTACAATGAGCAGTTCTTC.

This clonotype was found many times. The J gene is TRBJ1-2, the V gene TRBV19, with a possible D match to TRBD1 (5 bases). The germline V gene encodes CDR1 LNHDA and CDR2 SQIVND (reference sequence). The CDR3 has 15 amino acids. With 3 bases removed from V and 2 bases from J, the gap between germline ends came to 13 bases. This CDR3 is CASSIPRPGNYGYTF. CDR3 in DNA: TGTGCCAGTAGTATTCCCCGGCCAGGGAACTATGGCTACACCTTC.

The chain links TRBV6-6 to TRBJ2-7; 14 bases line up with TRBD2. Germline CDR1 reads MNHNY; CDR2 reads SVGAGI (reference sequence). The CDR3 has 15 amino acids. With 4 bases clipped from V and 6 bases from J, the junction kept 5 bases outside the gene matches. CDR3 in amino acids: CASSLTSGGAFEQYF. In DNA form, the CDR3 reads TGTGCCAGCAGTTTGACTAGCGGGGGGGCCTTCGAGCAGTACTTC.

This clonotype appeared many times. The rearrangement uses TRBV4-3 and TRBJ2-5; D may be TRBD1 or TRBD2 (5 bases each). The CDR3 extends over 16 amino acids. Germline-derived CDR1 and CDR2 are LGHNA and YSLEER. The V end lost 1 base, the J end lost 5 bases, and 17 bases lay between the germline ends. The CDR3 sequence is CASSQVYKLGEETQYF. The CDR3 DNA sequence: TGCGCCAGCAGCCAAGTTTACAAGCTAGGGGAGGAGACCCAGTACTTC.

This chain links TRBV5-4 with TRBJ2-5, with unresolved D. V lost 3 bases and J 2 bases, leaving 14 bases between the germline ends. The CDR3 spans 15 residues. Germline values: CDR1 SGHNT, CDR2 YYREEE (reference sequence). The CDR3 nucleotides are TGTGCCAGCAGCTCCCACTTGACTGGACAAGAGACCCAGTACTTC. Translated: CASSSHLTGQETQYF. The full variable domain, its missing parts supplied by reference TRBV5-4 and TRBJ2-5, is ETGVTQSPTHLIKTRGQQVTLRCSSQSGHNTVSWYQQALGQGPQFIFQYYREEENGRGNFPPRFSGLQFPNYSSELNVNALELDDSALYLCASSSHLTGQETQYFGPGTRLLVL.

This clonotype was recorded many times. This chain joins TRBV6-2 or TRBV6-3 and TRBJ2-5; 8 nucleotides agree with TRBD2. Germline CDR1 reads MNHEY; CDR2 reads SVGEGT. J gave up 3 bases and V 2 bases, and 8 bases lay outside the gene matches. There are 16 residues in the CDR3. CDR3 DNA sequence: TGTGCCAGCAGTTACGCCCTGGGACTAGTTGAAGAGACCCAGTACTTC. Amino acid sequence: CASSYALGLVEETQYF.